This TCR beta chain is drawn from a study of blood T cell repertoires in COVID-19. In the study overall: From the United States, Italy and Spain came samples of acute and convalescent COVID-19.

Generated by immunoSEQ multiplex PCR, the TCRdb table keeps only in-frame clones and is missing some. Of 150,000 to 200,000 clones in the sample, approximately 90% were seen once. CDR3 length equals 14 residues. The V segment lost 3 bases and the J segment 5 bases; nucleotides outside the gene matches: 6. Germline V gene lookup returns CDR1 SGHVS and CDR2 FQNEAQ. The sequenced sample was peripheral blood. The chain joins TRBV7-8 to TRBJ2-7, with 8 bases lining up with TRBD2. This sequence was found in a woman aged 70-85 years with COVID-19, enrolled during active disease. CDR3 protein: CASSFSGSYHEQYF. CDR3 in DNA: TGTGCCAGCAGCTTCAGCGGGAGTTACCACGAGCAGTACTTC.